The next 20 T cell receptor beta chains were all read from a single sample in a study of T cell responses to AZD1222 COVID-19 vaccine. Method: immunoSEQ multiplex PCR; TCRdb's copy keeps in-frame clones and lacks some. The sample lists around 140,000 clones; roughly 93% were seen once. Source: peripheral blood, taken on day 0 of AZD1222 vaccination. The source is an adult in good health.

This clone was observed once. Germline and junction disagree at one end, which may indicate a read error. V is TRBV12-5 and J is TRBJ2-7; a weak D match, TRBD2 (6 bases). The germline V gene has CDR1 LGHNT and CDR2 FRNRAP. CDR3 length: 14 residues. This chain's CDR3 is CASGLVGDSCEQYF. The CDR3 nucleotides are TGTGCTAGTGGTTTGGTAGGGGACTCCTGCGAGCAGTACTTC.

This chain uses TRBV11-2 with TRBJ2-5; D is undetermined. Trimming left V 3 bases short and J 2 bases short, with 7 bases between. CDR1 and CDR2 from the germline V gene are SGHAT and FQNNGV. The CDR3 contains 13 residues. CDR3 protein: CASSLVGQETQYF. The CDR3 DNA is TGTGCCAGCAGCTTGGTCGGACAAGAGACCCAGTACTTC.

The chain recombines TRBV7-8 with TRBJ2-3; TRBD2 matches at 9 bases. The CDR3 extends over 19 amino acids. Germline CDR1 SGHVS, CDR2 FQNEAQ. J gave up 0 bases and V 1 base, and 11 bases lay outside the gene matches. The CDR3 bases are TGTGCCAGCAGCTTAGAGTATAGCGGGGGATCAACTAGCACAGATACGCAGTATTTT. This gives the protein CASSLEYSGGSTSTDTQYF.

This chain connects TRBV6-6 to TRBJ2-7; the D call may be TRBD1 or TRBD2 (5 bases each). The CDR3 runs 14 residues. Germline V lookup: CDR1 MNHNY, CDR2 SVGAGI (reference sequence). Trimming left V 0 bases short and J 6 bases short, with 12 bases between. The CDR3 loop is CASSYSRGVGEQYF. CDR3 bases: TGTGCCAGCAGTTACTCGAGAGGGGTTGGCGAGCAGTACTTC.

This chain links TRBV5-4 with TRBJ2-2, with TRBD2 identical over 7 bases. Germline V CDR1 and CDR2: SGHNT, YYREEE (reference sequence). V trimming: 4 bases; J trimming: 5 bases; junction bases outside the gene matches: 11. There are 16 residues in the CDR3. The CDR3 protein is CASSPGASGTTGELFF. Here the CDR3 DNA reads TGTGCCAGCAGCCCCGGGGCTAGCGGAACTACCGGGGAGCTGTTTTTT.

The chain employs TRBV19 and TRBJ1-1; possibly TRBD1 for D (5 bases). In germline, CDR1 is LNHDA, CDR2 SQIVND (reference sequence). This CDR3 is built from 13 residues. Trimming took 5 bases from V and 0 from J, leaving 7 bases between them. CDR3: CASSGGVNTEAFF. CDR3 nucleotides: TGTGCCAGTAGTGGGGGGGTGAACACTGAAGCTTTCTTT.

This rearrangement joins TRBV5-1 to TRBJ2-6, with 7 bases identical to TRBD1. Germline CDR1 SGHRS, CDR2 YFSETQ. This CDR3 comprises 18 residues. The V gene end was trimmed by 4 bases and the J gene end by 3 bases; junction bases not matched to a gene: 13. The CDR3 DNA reads TGCGCCAGCAGCCTGGGGAGAGGGGGCGGAGGTGGGGCCAACGTCCTGACTTTC. Translated, it gives CASSLGRGGGGGANVLTF.

The CDR3 sequence is CASSLEGQPNEKLFF. CDR3 in DNA: TGTGCCAGCAGCTTGGAAGGGCAGCCTAATGAAAAACTGTTTTTT. The chain couples TRBV5-4 to TRBJ1-4; D gene ambiguous. Deletions cut 0 bases from V and 3 bases from J, with 9 bases between. Germline V CDR1 and CDR2: SGHNT, YYREEE (reference sequence). This CDR3 has 15 amino acids.

The gene calls are TRBV7-2 and TRBJ2-6, with 8 nucleotides matching TRBD1. Unmatched junction bases numbered 2, after V lost 1 base and J lost 0 bases. Germline V gene sequence: CDR1 SGHTA, CDR2 FQGNSA. CDR3 size: 17 residues. CDR3 sequence reads: CASSLGQGLSGANVLTF. In DNA, the CDR3 is TGTGCCAGCAGCTTAGGACAGGGGCTCTCTGGGGCCAACGTCCTGACTTTC.

In this sample, this clone turned up a few times. The genes are TRBV6-1 and TRBJ2-1, with 11 bases aligning to TRBD2. The CDR3 consists of 19 residues. Germline V gene data show CDR1 as MNHNS and CDR2 as SASEGT. The junction had 11 bases not matched to a gene; V was cut back by 4 bases and J by 0 bases. CDR3 region: CASSGMGLAADSSYNEQFF. Here the CDR3 DNA reads TGTGCCAGCAGTGGGATGGGACTAGCGGCCGATAGCTCCTACAATGAGCAGTTCTTC.

This chain joins TRBV24-1 and TRBJ1-2; 9 bases line up with TRBD1. V shed 4 bases and J 3 bases; nucleotides not matched to a gene: 5. The CDR3 contains 15 residues. Germline assignment: CDR1 KGHDR and CDR2 SFDVKD. CDR3 loop: CATSEDRGGDYGYTF. CDR3 coding DNA: TGTGCCACCAGTGAGGACAGGGGAGGGGACTATGGCTACACCTTC.

This rearrangement joins TRBV19 to TRBJ2-7; D uncertain. Germline lookup yields CDR1 LNHDA and CDR2 SQIVND (reference sequence). The CDR3 covers 12 residues. Trimming pared 5 bases from V and 1 base from J, leaving 6 bases between. This chain's CDR3 is CASSSQSYEQYF. CDR3 sequence (DNA): TGTGCCAGTAGTTCGCAGTCCTACGAGCAGTACTTC.

This clone was observed a few times. The chain couples TRBV1 to TRBJ2-1; the DNA was not compared with TRBD2, the D call given in the table. TRBV1 is labeled a pseudogene. The CDR3 runs to 15 residues. Here the CDR3 reads CTSSQGTSGKNEQFF. In nucleotides, the CDR3 is TGCACCAGCAGCCAGGGGACTAGCGGGAAGAATGAGCAGTTCTTC.

J is TRBJ2-7 and V is TRBV7-9; the D gene is possibly TRBD1 (6 bases). The CDR3 has 15 amino acids. Deletions cut 5 bases from V and 4 bases from J, with 18 bases between. Germline CDR1 reads SEHNR; CDR2 reads FQNEAQ (reference sequence). The CDR3, as DNA: TGTGCCAGCAGCCTACAGGGACAACCGGGTTACGAGCAGTACTTC. Amino acids: CASSLQGQPGYEQYF.

This sequence joins TRBV19 and TRBJ2-2; D gene ambiguous. The CDR3 extends over 16 amino acids. V was clipped by 6 bases and J by 6 bases, with 20 bases between them. Germline assignment: CDR1 LNHDA and CDR2 SQIVND (reference sequence). The CDR3 sequence is CASSSQHIVRAGELFF. The CDR3 DNA sequence: TGTGCCAGTAGCTCTCAACATATTGTCCGGGCCGGGGAGCTGTTTTTT. The full variable domain, in which reference TRBV19 and TRBJ2-2 provide the parts outside the CDR3, is DGGITQSPKYLFRKEGQNVTLSCEQNLNHDAMYWYRQDPGQGLRLIYYSQIVNDFQKGDIAEGYSVSREKKESFPLTVTSAQKNPTAFYLCASSSQHIVRAGELFFGEGSRLTVL.

This rearrangement joins TRBV10-3 to TRBJ1-2; weak D call: TRBD1 (5 bases). Per germline, CDR1 ENHRY and CDR2 SYGVKD. This CDR3 is built from 15 residues. Trimming removed 0 bases from V and 3 bases from J, with 11 bases in between. CDR3 in amino acids: CAISESRGDYYGYTF. CDR3 in DNA: TGTGCCATCAGTGAGTCGAGGGGAGACTACTATGGCTACACCTTC.

Note on this clone: Germline is not matched at one junction end, which may reflect a read error. The chain carries TRBV7-7 and TRBJ2-2; D is undetermined. This CDR3 region has 15 residues. The germline V gene has CDR1 SSHAT and CDR2 FNYEAQ (reference sequence). The CDR3 DNA reads TGTGCTAGCAGCTTAGGAGTCGGGAACACCGGGGAGCTGTTTTTT. Protein sequence: CASSLGVGNTGELFF.

This chain joins TRBV7-3 and TRBJ2-7, with 10 bases lining up with TRBD1. There are 14 residues in the CDR3. Germline V gene data show CDR1 as SGHTA and CDR2 as FQGTGA. The trim removed 2 bases at V and 8 bases at J, leaving 6 bases unmatched. The DNA for the CDR3 is TGTGCCAGCAGCTTAGACGGGACAGGGGTTCAGCAGTACTTC. It yields the protein CASSLDGTGVQQYF.

The gene calls are TRBV9 and TRBJ2-3; D is uncertain. The CDR3 runs to 12 residues. V was trimmed by 0 bases and J by 8 bases, leaving 7 bases between them. The V gene's germline CDR1 is SGDLS and CDR2 YYNGEE. The CDR3, as DNA: TGTGCCAGCAGCGTAGGAGATAGTACGCAGTATTTT. Translation gives CASSVGDSTQYF.

This chain links TRBV19 with TRBJ1-1; no definite D call. Germline V CDR1 and CDR2: LNHDA, SQIVND (reference sequence). V lost 6 bases and J 0 bases, leaving 2 bases between the germline ends. The CDR3 loop spans 11 amino acids. In nucleotides, the CDR3 is TGTGCCAGTAGCATGAACACTGAAGCTTTCTTT. It yields the protein CASSMNTEAFF.